This T cell receptor beta chain was found in a study of blood T cells in healthy people across ages (dated by TCRdb to the mid-2010s). In the study overall: In model experiments, template switching captured about one uniquely barcoded TCR beta cDNA molecule for every two T cells. To track age-related changes in TCR beta repertoire diversity, the study relied on deep sequencing normalized with unique cDNA molecular identifiers. The donors were divided into four age groups: young (average approximately 15 years), middle-aged (approximately 39), aged (approximately 59) and long-lived (82). To avoid experimental bias, donors of different ages were randomly spread across the sequencing lanes. Two additional independent replicas of 1 million unique cDNA reads from the same blood draw were analyzed for two donors (one aged 18 to 29 and one aged 80 or older).

Overall results and qualifications from the work: There was a strong correlation between observed TCR beta diversity and the percentage of naive T cells measured by flow cytometry. Compared with the aged group, more naive CD4+ T cells, fewer expanded clones and increased TCR diversity were shown by the long-lived group, suggesting age selection. Since profiling was done on bulk unsorted PBMCs, naive and antigen-experienced compartments could not be conclusively compared. Observed TCR beta diversity per million T cells fell roughly linearly with age, and a significant reduction was already apparent by age roughly 40. Estimates of total diversity based on one million sequenced T cells were regarded as lower bounds and as underestimates. Because the CMV infection status of the donors was unknown, age-related changes in expanded clonotypes may potentially have been confounded.

The method was 5' RACE. TCRdb names Illumina HiSeq 2500 as the instrument used. A second 7 to 11 cycle PCR used a sample-barcoded 5' primer and a J-beta primer mix. A unique molecular identifier was introduced onto each TCR beta cDNA molecule by a template-switch 5' adaptor carrying 12 random nucleotides. Each sample yielded at least 3 million CDR3-containing paired-end reads. The Mint cDNA synthesis kit, primed by a TRBC-specific oligonucleotide, was used to synthesize first-strand cDNA from all RNA. All cDNA was treated with uracil-DNA glycosylase and then went through a first 18-cycle PCR with the universal primers M1SS and BC2_uni_R. The authors' analysis ran thus. Normalization of each sample was performed by random selection of 1 million high-quality reads, each carrying a distinct molecular identifier. Instead of being binned into consensus sequences, reads that shared molecular identifiers were thrown out. MiTCR, with a Q25 quality threshold and the strictest error-elimination algorithm, was used for CDR3 identification, clonotype clustering and error correction. A nonparametric unseen species model with Euler transformation was used to estimate lower-bound total TCR beta diversity. In TCRdb, the public reads were trimmed at Q25 with fastp and aligned with MiXCR, with productive beta chains retained. All rows with the same CDR3 protein become a single entry with the most common DNA and genes. The V and J calls here are based on TCRdb, not the publication. The sample table shows fewer than 2,000,000 distinct CDR3 sequences, and roughly 32% are seen once. Of the sample, about 11% falls within the top ten clones.

As for this clonotype: The specificity of this receptor is unknown. No much larger clone is present one base from it, and per-base qualities are unavailable.

Donors were around 37 systemically healthy Caucasian individuals from Russia aged about 6 to 100 years. Each donor gave 8 to 10 milliliters of peripheral blood, drawn into EDTA-treated Vacutainer tubes. Ficoll-Paque density-gradient centrifugation was used to isolate PBMCs, with at least 6 million obtained per sample. Trizol reagent was used to extract total RNA from PBMCs, with at least 6 micrograms per sample. For every donor, an aliquot of PBMCs went through flow cytometry to measure the percentages of naive CD45RAhigh/CD27high T cells. CDR1 and CDR2 were assigned from the germline V gene (reference sequence) as PRHDT and FYEKMQ. The CDR3, from cysteine to phenylalanine, totals 14 residues. This entry keeps only the CDR3 DNA: 42 bases, framed from base 1. Trimming costs V 5 bases and J 6 bases, and their ends lie 14 bases apart.

The TCR was taken from a woman aged 30 to 39 in good health. The chain was built from TRBV13 and TRBJ2-1, with no confident D gene call. The sample consisted of blood. The encoded CDR3 is CASSPARNRNEQFF. Read as DNA, the sequence is TGTGCCAGCAGCCCCGCTAGGAATCGCAATGAGCAGTTCTTC.